These 4 T cell receptor beta chains were all obtained from the same sample, sequenced in a study of regulatory T cells in long-lasting Graves disease. The time point here: newly diagnosed GD, antithyroid drugs for less than 3 months. Scientists built the TCR library using RNA that was extracted from PBMCs. Arm-PCR with iRepertoire HTBI primers amplified the CDR3 regions for these TCR beta libraries. TCRdb fed the multiplex PCR reads into MiXCR, producing one record per CDR3 protein. The profile shows roughly 510,000 distinct CDR3 sequences, about 15% of them singletons. These same data were also listed under a study on T cells in Graves' hyperthyroidism and ophthalmopathy.

This material consisted of peripheral blood mononuclear cells (PBMCs), taken at new diagnosis, from a patient treated with antithyroid drugs. These receptors originate from a man between 18 and 35 years old with Graves disease.

This clonotype occurred many times. The CDR3 sequence is CASSLDRGFYNEQFF. The CDR3 DNA sequence: TGTGCCAGCAGCTTGGACAGGGGGTTCTACAATGAGCAGTTCTTC. V gene TRBV7-9 combines with J gene TRBJ2-1; TRBD1 agrees at 10 bases. Germline CDR1 and CDR2: SEHNR and FQNEAQ (reference sequence). This CDR3 region has 15 residues. Trimming at V came to 3 bases and at J to 3 bases, leaving 2 bases not matched to a gene.

The genes are TRBV2 and TRBJ2-3; a weak D match, TRBD1 (6 bases). Germline loops: CDR1 SNHLY, CDR2 FYNNEI. With 10 bases removed from V and 4 bases from J, the gap between germline ends came to 18 bases. The CDR3 spans 14 residues. CDR3 loop: CATLPRTAADTQYF. In nucleotides, the CDR3 is TGTGCCACCCTCCCGCGGACAGCCGCAGATACGCAGTATTTT.

This clonotype appeared many times. The V gene is TRBV27, the J gene TRBJ1-2; 7 bases map to TRBD1. The V gene's germline CDR1 is MNHEY and CDR2 SMNVEV (reference sequence). The length of the CDR3 is 15 residues. V gave up 4 bases and J gave up 3 bases; unmatched junction bases: 8. The CDR3 spells CASSSNTGVDYGYTF. CDR3 DNA sequence: TGTGCCAGCAGTTCTAACACAGGGGTGGACTATGGCTACACCTTC.

This clonotype has at least ten counts. The rearrangement joins TRBV10-3 to TRBJ2-1; 8 nucleotides align to TRBD1. CDR3 length: 15 amino acids. Germline V lookup: CDR1 ENHRY, CDR2 SYGVKD. V lost 3 bases to trimming and J lost 7 bases; unmatched junction nucleotides: 8. The CDR3: CAISDASGGHNEQFF. The CDR3 nucleotides are TGTGCCATCAGTGATGCATCAGGGGGCCATAATGAGCAGTTCTTC.